This T cell receptor (beta chain) was captured in a study of regulatory T cells in long-lasting Graves disease. This CDR3 has 17 amino acids. CDR1 DFQATT and CDR2 SNEGSKA come from the germline V gene (reference sequence). The J segment lost 4 bases and the V segment lost 2 bases, leaving 6 bases of the junction unmatched. This clonotype was detected ten times or more. Libraries of TCR beta came from iRepertoire HTBI primers plus Arm-PCR of CDR3 regions. Authors' methods: Across samples, over 55 TRBV and about 15 TRBJ segments were found. TCRdb used MiXCR to reprocess the multiplex PCR reads, holding one entry per CDR3 protein. TCRdb, not the original authors, processed these V and J calls. Of approximately 470,000 distinct CDR3 sequences in the sample, around 15% were seen once. As for time point: newly diagnosed GD, antithyroid drugs for less than 3 months. PBMCs provided the RNA from which the TCR library was made.

The data were also submitted as part of a second study, on T cells in Graves' hyperthyroidism and ophthalmopathy. That paper notes: First-round RT-PCR of the TCR CDR3 relied on the HTBI primer set. Prediction of ophthalmopathy progression came a median around 7.1 months pre-onset.

The sequence derives from a man aged 40-49 years with Graves disease. The starting material was peripheral blood mononuclear cells (PBMCs), obtained at new diagnosis, from a patient treated with antithyroid drugs. J is TRBJ2-4 and V is TRBV20-1, with 15 bases lining up with TRBD2. The CDR3 reads CSARRTSGREGKNIQYF. CDR3 bases: TGCAGTGCTAGAAGGACTAGCGGGAGGGAGGGGAAAAACATTCAGTACTTC.